This T cell receptor (beta chain) derives from a study of Ad26.COV2.S vaccination and SARS-CoV-2 variants. Sequencing used immunoSEQ multiplex PCR; TCRdb keeps in-frame clones, though not all of them. Altogether 300,000 to 350,000 clones are present, 80% to 90% being singletons, with the ten largest covering around 10%. The ends were cut back, 3 bases at V and 4 bases at J, with 15 bases in the middle. Germline CDR1 is LNHDA and CDR2 is SQIVND (reference sequence). This CDR3 is 16 amino acids long. Treatment described: about 20 received Ad26.COV2.S at low or high dose, single or two shots; roughly five received placebo; per-sample allocation not given. Sampling happened 63 days after the first vaccine or placebo injection.

The rearrangement links TRBV19 to TRBJ2-2, with D tentatively TRBD1 (5 bases). This material consisted of peripheral blood, taken in a trial of Ad26.COV2.S vaccine versus placebo. The TCR was taken from a person between 18 and 65 years old who received the Ad26.COV2.S COVID-19 vaccine or a placebo. As DNA, the CDR3 is TGTGCCAGTAGTATTTGGGTCCAGGGTGGCACCGGGGAGCTGTTTTTT. Its translation is CASSIWVQGGTGELFF.